This T cell receptor beta chain was profiled in a study of human T cells and chemical hapten exposure. Study-level background: TCR yields per sample varied mostly from small pooled library volume differences.

MiXCR, applied by TCRdb to the RACE reads, yields one record per CDR3 protein. The data hold 350,000 to 450,000 distinct CDR3 sequences, with 4.5% to 6% observed a single time. Time point of the sample: pre-sensitization, week 0. Treatment noted: therapeutic diphenylcyclopropenone sensitization with weekly scalp DPC. Drawing of blood took place ahead of applying each patch test. The study's findings and limits: With alopecia, donors may have immune responses unlike healthy people's. Sensitization with DPC brought no change to TCRs above 1 in 1000 in frequency.

There are 14 residues in the CDR3. Trimming pared 3 bases from V and 7 bases from J, leaving 16 bases between. The sample holds a few counts of this clonotype. Its antigen is not known. This sample comprised whole blood, obtained in connection with sensitization to the hapten diphenylcyclopropenone (DPC). V usage is TRBV12-3 or TRBV12-4 and J usage is TRBJ2-7; D may be TRBD1 (6 bases). The clonotype comes from a woman aged 45-65 years with alopecia areata. Some clones in this sample may be carry-over from other donors' samples. CDR3 in DNA: TGTGCCAGCAGTTTGGGGGCGACAACTCGGGAGCAGTACTTC. Its protein product is CASSLGATTREQYF.